The entry that follows covers one T cell receptor (beta chain) sequence. The data were taken from a study of blood T cells in healthy people across ages. Together with a sample-barcoded 5' primer, a J-beta primer mix was included in a second PCR lasting about 7 to 12 cycles. From the 5' RACE reads, TCRdb called clonotypes with MiXCR, one entry per CDR3 protein. The table has over a million distinct CDR3 sequences, approximately 43% seen once; the top ten hold about 4.1%. Germline CDR1 reads SGHTA; CDR2 reads FQGNSA. This CDR3 contains 16 residues. V was clipped by 5 bases and J by 11 bases; unmatched bases: 16.

The V and J genes are TRBV7-2 and TRBJ2-5; TRBD2 matches at 11 bases. The sequencing input was blood. This receptor was obtained from a woman younger than 35 in good health. The CDR3 region has the DNA TGTGCCAGCAGCCCCCTCGGTAGCGGGGGGGCCAGGATTCAGTACTTC. Translation gives CASSPLGSGGARIQYF.